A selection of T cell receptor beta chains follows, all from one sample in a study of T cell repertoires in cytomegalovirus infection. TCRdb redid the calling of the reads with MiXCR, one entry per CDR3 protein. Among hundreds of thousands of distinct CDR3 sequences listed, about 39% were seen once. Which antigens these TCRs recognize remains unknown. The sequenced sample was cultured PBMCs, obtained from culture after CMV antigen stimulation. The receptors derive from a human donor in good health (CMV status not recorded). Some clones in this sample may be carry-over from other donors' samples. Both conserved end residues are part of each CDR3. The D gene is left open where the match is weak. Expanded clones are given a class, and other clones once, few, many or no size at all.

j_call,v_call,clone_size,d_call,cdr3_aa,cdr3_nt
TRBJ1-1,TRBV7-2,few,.,CASSLVGPYHEAFF,TGTGCCAGCAGCTTAGTGGGGCCCTATCATGAAGCTTTCTTT
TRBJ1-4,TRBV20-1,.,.,CSARDRGTSTNEKLFF,TGCAGTGCTAGAGATAGGGGGACCTCAACTAATGAAAAACTGTTTTTT
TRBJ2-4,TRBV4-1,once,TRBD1,CASSQGQGAKLIQYF,TGCGCCAGCAGCCAAGGACAGGGGGCGAAGCTCATTCAGTACTTC
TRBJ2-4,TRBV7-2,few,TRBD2,CASSPPGLAGAKNIQYF,TGTGCCAGCAGCCCCCCGGGACTAGCGGGAGCCAAAAACATTCAGTACTTC
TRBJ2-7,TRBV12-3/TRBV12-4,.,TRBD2,CASSLREGLYEQYF,TGTGCCAGCAGCCTTCGGGAGGGCCTGTACGAGCAGTACTTC
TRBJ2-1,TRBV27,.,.,CASSLLALHSYNEQFF,TGTGCCAGCAGTTTACTAGCTCTCCACTCCTACAATGAGCAGTTCTTC
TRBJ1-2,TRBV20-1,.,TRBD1,CSAYPGQWYGYTF,TGCAGTGCTTACCCGGGACAGTGGTATGGCTACACCTTC
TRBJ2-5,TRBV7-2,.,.,CASSPSSVSQETQYF,TGTGCCAGCAGCCCCAGCTCAGTGAGTCAAGAGACCCAGTACTTC
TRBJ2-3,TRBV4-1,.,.,CASSQSFTDTQYF,TGCGCCAGCAGCCAATCTTTCACAGATACGCAGTATTTT
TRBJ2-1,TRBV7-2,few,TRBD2,CASSSGSGGADEQFF,TGTGCCAGCAGCTCGGGTAGCGGGGGGGCTGACGAGCAGTTCTTC
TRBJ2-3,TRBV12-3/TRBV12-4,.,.,CASRRGRGNTDTQYF,TGTGCCAGCAGGCGCGGTAGAGGGAACACAGATACGCAGTATTTT
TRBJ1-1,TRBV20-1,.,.,CSARVAGRDTEAFF,TGCAGTGCTAGAGTGGCAGGGAGAGACACTGAAGCTTTCTTT
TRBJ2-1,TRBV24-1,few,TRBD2,CATSGLAGNEQFF,TGTGCCACCAGTGGATTAGCGGGAAATGAGCAGTTCTTC
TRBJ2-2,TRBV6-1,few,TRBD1,CASSGVHLRTGVSGELFF,TGTGCCAGCAGTGGAGTCCACCTGCGGACAGGGGTCTCCGGGGAGCTGTTTTTT
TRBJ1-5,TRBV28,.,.,CASSTFFIGFNQPQHF,TGTGCCAGCAGCACCTTCTTCATTGGGTTCAATCAGCCCCAGCATTTT
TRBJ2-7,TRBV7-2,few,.,CASSPSTGGTYEQYF,TGTGCCAGCAGCCCCAGTACAGGAGGCACCTACGAGCAGTACTTC
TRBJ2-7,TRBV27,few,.,CASSFGRGDEQYF,TGTGCCAGCAGTTTCGGCAGGGGGGACGAGCAGTACTTC
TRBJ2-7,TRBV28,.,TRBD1,CASSPEGDRASYEQYF,TGTGCCAGCAGTCCCGAGGGAGACAGGGCGTCCTACGAGCAGTACTTC
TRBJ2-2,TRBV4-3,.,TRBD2,CASSQEPSGVNTGELFF,TGCGCCAGCAGCCAAGAACCTAGCGGAGTGAACACCGGGGAGCTGTTTTTT
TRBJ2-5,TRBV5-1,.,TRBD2,CASSSRLAGEQETQYF,TGCGCCAGCAGCTCTCGACTAGCGGGGGAGCAAGAGACCCAGTACTTC
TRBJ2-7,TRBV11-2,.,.,CASHGRISYEQYF,TGTGCCAGCCACGGTCGGATATCCTACGAGCAGTACTTC
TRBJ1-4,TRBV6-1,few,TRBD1,CASSGDRGGEEKLFF,TGTGCCAGCAGTGGCGACAGGGGCGGGGAGGAAAAACTGTTTTTT
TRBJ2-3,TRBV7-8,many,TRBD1,CASSSQGNTQYF,TGTGCCAGCAGCTCACAGGGGAATACGCAGTATTTT
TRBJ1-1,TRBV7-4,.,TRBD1,CASSPRTGPSEAFF,TGTGCCAGCAGCCCTAGGACAGGGCCCTCTGAAGCTTTCTTT
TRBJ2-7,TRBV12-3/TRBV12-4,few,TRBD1,CASSTTGGTYEQYF,TGTGCCAGCAGTACAACAGGGGGCACTTACGAGCAGTACTTC
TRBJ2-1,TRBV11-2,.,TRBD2,CASSVTSGVVPYNEQFF,TGTGCCAGCAGCGTAACTAGCGGGGTAGTCCCCTACAATGAGCAGTTCTTC
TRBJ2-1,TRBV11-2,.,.,CASSLSIGKEQFF,TGTGCCAGCAGCCTGAGTATAGGGAAGGAGCAGTTCTTC
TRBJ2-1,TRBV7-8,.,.,CASSSGRNEQFF,TGTGCCAGCAGCTCAGGGAGGAATGAGCAGTTCTTC
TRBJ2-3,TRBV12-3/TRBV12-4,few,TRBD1,CASSPLTGWSTDTQYF,TGTGCCAGCAGCCCACTGACAGGGTGGAGCACAGATACGCAGTATTTT
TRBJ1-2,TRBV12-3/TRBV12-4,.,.,CASSLEVGYGYTF,TGTGCCAGCAGTTTAGAGGTGGGCTATGGCTACACCTTC
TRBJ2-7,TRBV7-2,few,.,CASSLVGASEQYF,TGTGCCAGCAGCTTAGTGGGGGCTTCCGAGCAGTACTTC
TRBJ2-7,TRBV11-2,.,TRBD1,CASSLSTRTGSGEQYF,TGTGCCAGCAGCTTATCGACTCGGACAGGGTCCGGCGAGCAGTACTTC
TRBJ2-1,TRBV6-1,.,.,CASSEGLTTYNEQFF,TGTGCCAGCAGTGAAGGACTCACCACCTACAATGAGCAGTTCTTC
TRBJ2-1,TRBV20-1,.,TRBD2,CSARQLAGANEQFF,TGCAGTGCTAGACAGCTAGCGGGGGCCAATGAGCAGTTCTTC
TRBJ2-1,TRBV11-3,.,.,CASSLDWTPTAKQFF,TGTGCCAGCAGCTTAGATTGGACCCCGACCGCTAAGCAGTTCTTC
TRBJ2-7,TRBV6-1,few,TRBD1,CASSGRHRGDSSYEQYF,TGTGCCAGCAGTGGACGTCATCGTGGGGACAGCTCCTACGAGCAGTACTTC
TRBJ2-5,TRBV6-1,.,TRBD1,CASSEVRTGSLQETQYF,TGTGCCAGCAGTGAAGTAAGGACAGGGTCCCTACAAGAGACCCAGTACTTC
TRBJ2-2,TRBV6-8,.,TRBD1,CASTHGTGNTGELFF,TGTGCCAGCACCCATGGGACAGGGAACACCGGGGAGCTGTTTTTT
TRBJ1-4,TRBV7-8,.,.,CASSLLPLGANGKLFF,TGTGCCAGCAGCTTACTCCCGTTGGGGGCAAATGGAAAACTGTTTTTT
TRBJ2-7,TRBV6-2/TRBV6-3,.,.,CASSYSTSFYEQYF,TGTGCCAGCAGTTACTCGACCAGTTTCTACGAGCAGTACTTC
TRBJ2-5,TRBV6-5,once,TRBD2,CASRGLAVEETQYF,TGTGCCAGCAGGGGACTAGCGGTTGAAGAGACCCAGTACTTC
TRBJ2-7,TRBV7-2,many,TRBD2,CASSTLWTSGLNYEQYF,TGTGCCAGCAGCACCCTCTGGACTAGCGGGCTTAACTACGAGCAGTACTTC
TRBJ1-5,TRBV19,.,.,CASSIGVNSNQPQHF,TGTGCCAGTAGTATAGGAGTGAATAGCAATCAGCCCCAGCATTTT
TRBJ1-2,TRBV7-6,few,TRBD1,CASSLPTGQGDYGYTF,TGTGCCAGCAGCTTACCCACGGGACAGGGGGACTATGGCTACACCTTC
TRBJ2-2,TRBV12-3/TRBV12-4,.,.,CASSLRTDTGELFF,TGTGCCAGCAGTCTCCGGACTGATACCGGGGAGCTGTTTTTT